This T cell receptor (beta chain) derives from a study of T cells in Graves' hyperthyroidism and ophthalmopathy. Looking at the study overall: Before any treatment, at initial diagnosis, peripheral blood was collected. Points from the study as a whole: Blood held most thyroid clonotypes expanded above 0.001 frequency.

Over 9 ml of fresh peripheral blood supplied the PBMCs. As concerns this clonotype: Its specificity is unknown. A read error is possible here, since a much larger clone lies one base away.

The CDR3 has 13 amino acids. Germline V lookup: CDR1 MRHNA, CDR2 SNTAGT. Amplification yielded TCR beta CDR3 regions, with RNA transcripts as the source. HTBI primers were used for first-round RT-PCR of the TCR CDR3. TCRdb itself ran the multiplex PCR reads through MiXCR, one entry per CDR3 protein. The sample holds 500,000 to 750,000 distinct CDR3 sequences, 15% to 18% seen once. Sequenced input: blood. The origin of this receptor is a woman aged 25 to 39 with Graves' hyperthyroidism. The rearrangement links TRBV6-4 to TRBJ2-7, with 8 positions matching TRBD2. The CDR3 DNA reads TGTGCCGGCAGGCGGGGGGCGTTGGCCGAGCAGTACTTC. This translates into CAGRRGALAEQYF.